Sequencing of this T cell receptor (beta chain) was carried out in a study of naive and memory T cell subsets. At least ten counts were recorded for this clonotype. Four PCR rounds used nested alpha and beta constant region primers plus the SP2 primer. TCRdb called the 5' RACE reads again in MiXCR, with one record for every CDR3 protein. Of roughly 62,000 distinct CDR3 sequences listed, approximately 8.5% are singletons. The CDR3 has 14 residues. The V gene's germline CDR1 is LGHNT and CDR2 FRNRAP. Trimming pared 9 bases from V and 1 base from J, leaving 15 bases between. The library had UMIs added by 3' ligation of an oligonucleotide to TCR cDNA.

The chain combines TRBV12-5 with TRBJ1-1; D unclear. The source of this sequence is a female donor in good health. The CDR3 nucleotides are TGTGCTAGCGCCAGGCCAGTTTCGAACACTGAAGCTTTCTTT. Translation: CASARPVSNTEAFF.